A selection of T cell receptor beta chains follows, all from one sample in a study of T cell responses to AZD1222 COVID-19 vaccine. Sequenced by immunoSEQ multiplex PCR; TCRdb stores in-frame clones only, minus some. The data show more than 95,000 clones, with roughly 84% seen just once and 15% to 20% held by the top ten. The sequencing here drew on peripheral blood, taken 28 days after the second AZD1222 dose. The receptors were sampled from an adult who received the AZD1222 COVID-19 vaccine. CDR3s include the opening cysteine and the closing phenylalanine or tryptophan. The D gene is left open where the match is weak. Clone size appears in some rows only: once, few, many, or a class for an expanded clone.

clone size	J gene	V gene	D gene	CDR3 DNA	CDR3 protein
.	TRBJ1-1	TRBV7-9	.	TGTGCCAGCAGCTTAGATGACAGTGAAGCTTTCTTT	CASSLDDSEAFF
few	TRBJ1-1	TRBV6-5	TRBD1	TGTGCCAGCACCCTTCACAGGGGAATTTCGGAAGCTTTCTTT	CASTLHRGISEAFF
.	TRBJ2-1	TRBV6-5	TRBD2	TGTGCCAGCACCTATGAACGGACTAGCGGCAATGAGCAGTTCTTC	CASTYERTSGNEQFF
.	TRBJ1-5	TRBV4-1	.	TGCGCCAGCAGCCAAGTTCCCGATAGCAATCAGCCCCAGCATTTT	CASSQVPDSNQPQHF
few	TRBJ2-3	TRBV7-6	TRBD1	TGTGCCAGCAGCTTAGGGACAGGGGCAGATACGCAGTATTTT	CASSLGTGADTQYF
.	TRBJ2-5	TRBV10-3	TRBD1	TGTGCCATCAGTGGACAGGGGTTGAAGACCCAGTACTTC	CAISGQGLKTQYF
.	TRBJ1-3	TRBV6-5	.	TGTGCCAGCAGTTACGGAGGGACCGGGGGGGGCACCATATATTTT	CASSYGGTGGGTIYF
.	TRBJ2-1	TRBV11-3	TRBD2	TGTGCCAGCAGCTCTAGGGGACTAGCTGGAAATGAGCAGTTCTTC	CASSSRGLAGNEQFF
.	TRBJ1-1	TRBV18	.	TGTGCCAGCTCACCATCCCAATCTTCTTGGAACACTGAAGCTTTCTTT	CASSPSQSSWNTEAFF
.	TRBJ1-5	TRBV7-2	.	TGTGCCAGCAGAAACAGGATCAATCAGCCCCAGCATTTT	CASRNRINQPQHF
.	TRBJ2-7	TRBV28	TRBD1	TGTGCCAGCAGCTTAACGACAGGGGCCGAGCAGTACTTC	CASSLTTGAEQYF
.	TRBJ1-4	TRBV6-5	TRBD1	TGTGCCAGCAGAAGCAACAGGGGAGGGAATGAAAAACTGTTTTTT	CASRSNRGGNEKLFF
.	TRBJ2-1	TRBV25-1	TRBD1	TGTGCCAGCAGTGAACGAGGGACAGGAATACACGATGAGCAGTTCTTC	CASSERGTGIHDEQFF
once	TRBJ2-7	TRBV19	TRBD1	TGTGCCAGTAGTAGGCGTCAAGGGGGCTCCGTCTACGAGCAGTACTTC	CASSRRQGGSVYEQYF
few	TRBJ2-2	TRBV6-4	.	TGTGCCAGCAGTGACTCGAGCACCGGGGAGCTGTTTTTT	CASSDSSTGELFF
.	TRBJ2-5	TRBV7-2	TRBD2	TGTGCCAGCAGCTTAGCAGCGGGAGGGCCTCAGCAGACCCAGTACTTC	CASSLAAGGPQQTQYF
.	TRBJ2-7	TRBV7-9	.	TGTGCCAGCAGCCTGCGTACCTACGAGCAGTACTTC	CASSLRTYEQYF
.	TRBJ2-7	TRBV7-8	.	TGTGCCAGCAGCTTAGTGGGGTGGGGCAGGGGTCCCAACGAGCAGTACTTC	CASSLVGWGRGPNEQYF
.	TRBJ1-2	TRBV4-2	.	TGTGCCAGCAGCCAGAGCCGGGACGGGGCGTATGGCTACACCTTC	CASSQSRDGAYGYTF
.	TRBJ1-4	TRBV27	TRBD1	TGTGCCAGCAGCGAGGGACAGGGCTGGGAAAAACTGTTTTTT	CASSEGQGWEKLFF
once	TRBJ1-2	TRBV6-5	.	TGTGCCAGCAGTTACTCAGGGGGCTATGGCTACACCTTC	CASSYSGGYGYTF
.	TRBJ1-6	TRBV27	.	TGTGCCAGCAGTCTTGGACGGGAGCCCAATTCACCCCTCCACTTT	CASSLGREPNSPLHF
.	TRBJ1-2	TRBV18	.	TGTGCCAGCTCACGCGTCCGGGAAACCGGGAATGGCTACACCTTC	CASSRVRETGNGYTF
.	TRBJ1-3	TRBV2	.	TGTGCCAGCAGTGAACAGGGTTCTGGAAACACCATATATTTT	CASSEQGSGNTIYF
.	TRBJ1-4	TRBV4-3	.	TGCGCCAGCAGCCAAGAAATGGGAAGAATTGGGGAAAAACTGTTTTTT	CASSQEMGRIGEKLFF
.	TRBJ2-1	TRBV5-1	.	TGCGCCAGCAGCGACGGGTACACAACCGATGAGCAGTTCTTC	CASSDGYTTDEQFF
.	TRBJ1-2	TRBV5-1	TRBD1	TGCGCCAGCAGCTGGGGGACAGGGAACTATGGCTACACCTTC	CASSWGTGNYGYTF
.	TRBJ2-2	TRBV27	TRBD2	TGTGCCAGCAGTTTATCCCGAGGGCGGGGGAGCACCGGGGAGCTGTTTTTT	CASSLSRGRGSTGELFF
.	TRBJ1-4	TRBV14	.	TGTGCCAGCAGCCATCTGGGGGTAGGAGGAGAAAAACTGTTTTTT	CASSHLGVGGEKLFF
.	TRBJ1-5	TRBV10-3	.	TGTGCCATCAGTGATCCTGGACAGAATCAGCCCCAGCATTTT	CAISDPGQNQPQHF
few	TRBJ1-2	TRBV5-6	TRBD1	TGTGCCAGCAGCTTGGCCCCCGGGACAGGATGGTACTATGGCTACACCTTC	CASSLAPGTGWYYGYTF
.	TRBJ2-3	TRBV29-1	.	TGCAGCGTTGGGCTCCTCACGTGGGGCGATACGCAGTATTTT	CSVGLLTWGDTQYF
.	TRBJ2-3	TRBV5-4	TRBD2	TGTGCCAGCAGCTTGGGGGCGGGAGGCCCCACAGATACGCAGTATTTT	CASSLGAGGPTDTQYF
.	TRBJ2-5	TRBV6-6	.	TGTGCCAGCAGTTACACCCTCCTGGAGACCCAGTACTTC	CASSYTLLETQYF
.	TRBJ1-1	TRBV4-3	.	TGCGCCAGCAGCCGAGTTTTATCTCGTACGAACACTGAAGCTTTCTTT	CASSRVLSRTNTEAFF
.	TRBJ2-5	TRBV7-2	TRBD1	TGTGCCAGCAGCTCGGACAGGGCGATAGAGACCCAGTACTTC	CASSSDRAIETQYF
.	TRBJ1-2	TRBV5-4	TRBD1	TGTGCCAGCAGCTTATTACAGGGGATGGGCGGCTACACCTTC	CASSLLQGMGGYTF
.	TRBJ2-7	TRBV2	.	TGTGCCAGCAGTGAGCGGCAGGGGTCCTACGAGCAGTACTTC	CASSERQGSYEQYF
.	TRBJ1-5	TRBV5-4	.	TGTGCCAGCAGCTTAGGACTCCAGAAAAGCAATCAGCCCCAGCATTTT	CASSLGLQKSNQPQHF
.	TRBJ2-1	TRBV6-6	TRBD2	TGTGCCAGCAGTCGACCGGGACTAGCGGGAGCACGAGTTATGGATGAGCAGTTCTTC	CASSRPGLAGARVMDEQFF
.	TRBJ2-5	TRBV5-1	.	TGCGCCAGCAGCTTGGACAGGGCGGAGGAGACCCAGTACTTC	CASSLDRAEETQYF
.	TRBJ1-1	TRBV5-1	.	TGCGCCAGCAGCCCTTTTGGATCTCGTCTTTTGAACACTGAAGCTTTCTTT	CASSPFGSRLLNTEAFF
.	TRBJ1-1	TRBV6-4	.	TGTGCCAGCAGTGAGGGGACGGCGAACACTGAAGCTTTCTTT	CASSEGTANTEAFF
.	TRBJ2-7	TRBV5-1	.	TGCGCCAGCAGCGCCTACCGAGGGGAGCAGTACTTC	CASSAYRGEQYF
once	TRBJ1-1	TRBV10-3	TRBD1	TGTGCCATCAGCGCCCAGGGGGTGGAGACTGAAGCTTTCTTT	CAISAQGVETEAFF
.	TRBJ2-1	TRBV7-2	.	TGTGCCAGCAGCTTGGGACCAAACAATGAGCAGTTCTTC	CASSLGPNNEQFF
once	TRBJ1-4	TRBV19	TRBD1	TGTGCCAGTAGTATGGACAGGGTGGCTAATGAAAAACTGTTTTTT	CASSMDRVANEKLFF
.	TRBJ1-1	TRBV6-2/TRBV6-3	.	TGTGCCAGCAGTTTCTTCCAGAACACTGAAGCTTTCTTT	CASSFFQNTEAFF
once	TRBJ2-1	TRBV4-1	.	TGCGCCAGCAGCCCCCGCCCCGGGGATGAGCAGTTCTTC	CASSPRPGDEQFF